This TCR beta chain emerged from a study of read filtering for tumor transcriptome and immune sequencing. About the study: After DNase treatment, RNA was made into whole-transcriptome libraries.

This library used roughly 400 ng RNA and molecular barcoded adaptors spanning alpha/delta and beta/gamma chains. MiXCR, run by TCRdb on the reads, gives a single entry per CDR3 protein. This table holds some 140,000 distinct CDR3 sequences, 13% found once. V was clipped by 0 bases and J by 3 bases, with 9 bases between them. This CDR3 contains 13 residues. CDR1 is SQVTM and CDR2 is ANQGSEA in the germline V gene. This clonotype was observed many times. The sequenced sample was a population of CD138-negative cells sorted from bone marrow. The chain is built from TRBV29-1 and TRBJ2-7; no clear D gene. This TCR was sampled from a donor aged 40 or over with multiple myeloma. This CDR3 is CSVEDDTNYEQYF. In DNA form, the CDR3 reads TGCAGCGTTGAAGATGACACCAACTACGAGCAGTACTTC.